The rows below give T cell receptor beta chains drawn from one sample of a study of cytomegalovirus exposure and HLA in healthy donors. Method: immunoSEQ multiplex PCR; TCRdb's copy keeps in-frame clones and lacks some. The data show 150,000 to 200,000 clones, 65% to 80% seen once. The sample comprised PBMCs. Receptor source: a female donor in good health and CMV-seronegative. The CDR3 runs from the conserved cysteine through the conserved F or W. A D gene is named only where the DNA matches it firmly. Some rows have no size entry. The others give once, few or many, or a class for an expanded clone.

NA TRBJ2-1 TRBV5-1 NA CASMLSRDLNEQFF TGCGCCAGCATGCTAAGCAGGGATTTAAATGAGCAGTTCTTC
NA TRBJ1-6 TRBV5-1 NA CASSLDEAPLHF TGCGCCAGCAGCTTGGATGAGGCCCCCCTCCACTTT
TRBD1 TRBJ1-1 TRBV4-1 once CASSQDRTGRNIAFF TGCGCCAGCAGCCAAGATCGGACAGGGAGGAATATAGCTTTCTTT
TRBD1 TRBJ1-1 TRBV30 NA CAWSSGTGNTEAFF TGTGCCTGGAGTTCCGGGACAGGTAACACTGAAGCTTTCTTT
NA TRBJ1-1 TRBV27 NA CASSLWGGITEAFF TGTGCCAGCAGTTTATGGGGGGGGATCACTGAAGCTTTCTTT
NA TRBJ1-4 TRBV19 NA CASSRTQEIAEKLFF TGTGCCAGTAGTAGAACACAGGAGATAGCTGAAAAACTGTTTTTT
NA TRBJ1-4 TRBV6-1 NA CASSIAGATNEKLFF TGTGCCAGCAGTATCGCAGGGGCGACTAATGAAAAACTGTTTTTT
NA TRBJ2-3 TRBV6-5 NA CASRYGVGDTQYF TGTGCCAGCAGGTACGGCGTCGGGGATACGCAGTATTTT
TRBD2 TRBJ2-5 TRBV2 NA CASSLAGGYQETQYF TGTGCCAGCAGTTTAGCGGGGGGATACCAAGAGACCCAGTACTTC
TRBD2 TRBJ2-7 TRBV5-1 NA CASSMPGTSGRSSYEQYF TGCGCCAGCAGCATGCCCGGGACTAGCGGGAGGAGCTCCTACGAGCAGTACTTC
TRBD2 TRBJ2-3 TRBV10-1 NA CASSYLAGPTDTQYF TGCGCCAGCAGTTATCTAGCGGGGCCAACAGATACGCAGTATTTT
NA TRBJ2-1 TRBV30 NA CAWSVRSGYNEQFF TGTGCCTGGAGTGTACGGAGCGGCTACAATGAGCAGTTCTTC
NA TRBJ1-3 TRBV18 NA CASSSSLSGNTIYF TGTGCCAGCTCATCGTCCCTCTCTGGAAACACCATATATTTT
NA TRBJ1-1 TRBV9 NA CASSVGSGTEAFF TGTGCCAGCAGCGTAGGGAGCGGCACTGAAGCTTTCTTT
NA TRBJ1-1 TRBV6-5 NA CASSYHRANTEAFF TGTGCCAGCAGTTACCACAGGGCGAACACTGAAGCTTTCTTT
TRBD1 TRBJ2-1 TRBV19 NA CASGTGWYNEQFF TGTGCCAGCGGGACAGGGTGGTACAATGAGCAGTTCTTC
NA TRBJ1-3 TRBV7-8 NA CASSFSRNTIYF TGTGCCAGCAGCTTCTCTCGGAACACCATATATTTT
NA TRBJ1-1 TRBV5-1 NA CASSLGPQAVGTEAFF TGCGCCAGCAGCTTGGGTCCACAGGCGGTGGGCACTGAAGCTTTCTTT
NA TRBJ1-1 TRBV30 NA CAGVANTEAFF TGTGCTGGTGTGGCGAACACTGAAGCTTTCTTT
TRBD1 TRBJ1-1 TRBV7-3 NA CASSRSGQGYGEAFF TGTGCCAGCAGCCGCTCGGGACAGGGGTATGGTGAAGCTTTCTTT
TRBD1 TRBJ1-2 TRBV5-1 NA CASSLPGQISYGYTF TGCGCCAGCAGCTTGCCGGGACAGATCTCCTATGGCTACACCTTC
TRBD2 TRBJ2-7 TRBV6-1 once CASSVGLAYEQYF TGTGCCAGCAGTGTGGGACTAGCTTACGAGCAGTACTTC
TRBD1 TRBJ1-2 TRBV6-1 NA CASKEQGNYGYTF TGTGCCAGCAAGGAACAGGGGAACTATGGCTACACCTTC
NA TRBJ2-7 TRBV6-6 NA CASSPRGFGEQYF TGTGCCAGCAGCCCCAGGGGATTTGGAGAGCAGTACTTC
TRBD1 TRBJ2-7 TRBV25-1 NA CASPPATGATYEQYF TGTGCCAGCCCCCCAGCGACAGGGGCTACCTACGAGCAGTACTTC
TRBD1 TRBJ2-1 TRBV5-6 NA CASSWDRVKFF TGTGCCAGCAGCTGGGACAGGGTAAAGTTCTTC
NA TRBJ1-6 TRBV11-2 NA CASSLGQDNSPLHF TGTGCCAGCAGCTTAGGCCAGGATAATTCACCCCTCCACTTT
NA TRBJ2-3 TRBV7-8 NA CASSSYTDTQYF TGTGCCAGCAGCTCTTACACAGATACGCAGTATTTT
TRBD1 TRBJ1-2 TRBV19 NA CASSTQGIWYGYTF TGTGCCAGTAGTACACAGGGGATTTGGTATGGCTACACCTTC
NA TRBJ1-2 TRBV5-4 once CASSPGPMTDPSYGYTF TGTGCCAGCAGCCCGGGCCCAATGACAGACCCGAGCTATGGCTACACCTTC
NA TRBJ2-7 TRBV11-1 NA CASSLDRRLAEQYF TGTGCCAGCAGTCTAGACAGACGTCTCGCCGAGCAGTACTTC
TRBD1 TRBJ1-1 TRBV19 NA CASTPQGALAEAFF TGTGCCAGTACCCCACAGGGGGCGTTGGCTGAAGCTTTCTTT
TRBD1 TRBJ1-6 TRBV30 NA CARSAGGNNSPLHF TGTGCCCGGTCAGCAGGGGGTAATAATTCACCCCTCCACTTT
TRBD2 TRBJ2-7 TRBV5-6 NA CASSLRTSGRQGEQYF TGTGCCAGCAGCTTGAGGACTAGCGGGAGGCAGGGCGAGCAGTACTTC
TRBD1 TRBJ2-7 TRBV4-2 NA CASSQGAGTGAYEQYF TGTGCCAGCAGCCAAGGCGCCGGGACAGGAGCCTACGAGCAGTACTTC
NA TRBJ2-7 TRBV18 few CASSPSRGLSYEQYF TGTGCCAGCTCACCATCTCGAGGGCTCTCCTACGAGCAGTACTTC
TRBD2 TRBJ2-5 TRBV2 NA CASSVSSGRGETQYF TGTGCCAGCAGTGTGTCTAGCGGGAGGGGGGAGACCCAGTACTTC
TRBD2 TRBJ2-1 TRBV30 NA CAWRWTSGRTYNEQFF TGTGCCTGGCGTTGGACTAGCGGGAGGACCTACAATGAGCAGTTCTTC
NA TRBJ1-1 TRBV5-1 NA CASSPYSNSMNTEAFF TGCGCCAGCAGCCCTTACTCAAACTCGATGAACACTGAAGCTTTCTTT
TRBD1 TRBJ2-7 TRBV6-1 NA CASSEPTGTGKNEQYF TGTGCCAGCAGTGAGCCGACCGGGACAGGCAAAAACGAGCAGTACTTC
TRBD2 TRBJ2-1 TRBV5-1 NA CASSGGVSYNEQFF TGCGCCAGCAGCGGGGGGGTCTCCTACAATGAGCAGTTCTTC
NA TRBJ1-4 TRBV7-9 NA CASSRGQQEKLFF TGTGCCAGCAGCCGGGGACAACAAGAAAAACTGTTTTTT
TRBD2 TRBJ2-5 TRBV30 NA CAWSVGGRDGETQYF TGTGCCTGGAGTGTGGGCGGGAGGGACGGAGAGACCCAGTACTTC
TRBD2 TRBJ2-5 TRBV5-1 NA CASSTMTSGSKTQYF TGCGCCAGCAGCACAATGACTAGCGGGAGTAAGACCCAGTACTTC
NA TRBJ1-2 TRBV30 NA CAWSIPSGGYTF TGTGCCTGGAGTATCCCCTCGGGTGGCTACACCTTC
TRBD2 TRBJ2-7 TRBV4-1 NA CASSLSRGGVYEQYF TGCGCCAGCAGCCTATCGCGCGGGGGGGTCTACGAGCAGTACTTC
TRBD1 TRBJ2-1 TRBV29-1 NA CSAADRVTFYNEQFF TGCAGCGCCGCCGACAGGGTAACTTTCTACAATGAGCAGTTCTTC
TRBD2 TRBJ2-5 TRBV6-1 once CASSEGGETQYF TGTGCCAGCAGTGAGGGGGGGGAGACCCAGTACTTC
TRBD1 TRBJ1-1 TRBV7-3 NA CASSIGTGNTEAFF TGTGCCAGCAGCATTGGGACAGGGAACACTGAAGCTTTCTTT
TRBD2 TRBJ2-3 TRBV18 NA CASSPPGLAGGSADTQYF TGTGCCAGCTCACCCCCGGGACTAGCGGGAGGAAGTGCAGATACGCAGTATTTT
NA TRBJ1-3 TRBV30 NA CAWSVNGRNTIYF TGTGCCTGGAGTGTTAATGGGCGAAACACCATATATTTT
TRBD2 TRBJ2-3 TRBV30 NA CAWINKLAGGTDTQYF TGTGCCTGGATAAACAAGCTGGCGGGAGGCACAGATACGCAGTATTTT
NA TRBJ2-3 TRBV5-1 NA CASSLDSSSADTQYF TGCGCCAGCAGCTTGGATTCCTCTAGCGCAGATACGCAGTATTTT
NA TRBJ2-7 TRBV27 NA CASRTGTYEQYF TGTGCCAGTCGGACGGGGACCTACGAGCAGTACTTC
TRBD1 TRBJ2-7 TRBV5-1 NA CASSLMGQPVVYF TGCGCCAGCAGCTTGATGGGACAGCCCGTGGTTTACTTC
NA TRBJ1-1 TRBV7-8 NA CASSLIGGYTEAFF TGTGCCAGCAGCTTAATAGGAGGGTACACTGAAGCTTTCTTT